This T cell receptor beta chain is from a study of blood T cell repertoires in COVID-19. Authors' data handling: Amplification from reference gene primers served as the basis for estimated nucleated cell counts. Profiling relied on immunoSEQ multiplex PCR, and the TCRdb table lists in-frame clones only, not all of them. D and trimming come from the DNA, and the V and J calls and clone size come from that table. This repertoire shows about 22,000 clones, around 91% found once; its top ten account for 2.7%. This sequence originates from a man between 65 and 79 years old with acute or convalescent COVID-19. Sequenced input: peripheral blood.

This CDR3 reads CASSVGVGPGVEQFF. CDR3 nucleotide sequence: TGTGCCAGCAGCGTAGGAGTAGGACCAGGGGTTGAGCAGTTCTTC. The chain carries TRBV9 and TRBJ2-1; D is perhaps TRBD1 (6 bases). Germline V gene data show CDR1 as SGDLS and CDR2 as YYNGEE. The ends were cut back, 0 bases at V and 9 bases at J, with 16 bases in the middle. The length of the CDR3 is 15 residues.